These T cell receptor beta chains were read from a single sample in a study of cytomegalovirus exposure and HLA in healthy donors. Profiled with immunoSEQ multiplex PCR; TCRdb holds only in-frame clones, not every one. The table lists 100,000 to 150,000 clones, roughly 68% of them singletons. The sample comprised PBMCs. The receptors shown here come from a woman aged 45-65 years in good health and CMV-seropositive. CDR3s include the opening cysteine and the closing phenylalanine or tryptophan. Fields, in order: V gene, D gene, clone size, J gene, CDR3 protein, CDR3 DNA. D genes are given only for firm matches. Clone size is stated in some rows and not others, as once, few, many or a class when expanded.

V gene: TRBV5-1
D gene: TRBD1
clone size: -
J gene: TRBJ1-1
CDR3 protein: CASSPQGADEAFF
CDR3 DNA: TGCGCCAGCAGCCCACAGGGGGCTGATGAAGCTTTCTTT

V gene: TRBV6-5
D gene: -
clone size: once
J gene: TRBJ1-1
CDR3 protein: CASSLEDYTEAFF
CDR3 DNA: TGTGCCAGCAGTCTAGAGGATTACACTGAAGCTTTCTTT

V gene: TRBV27
D gene: -
clone size: -
J gene: TRBJ2-7
CDR3 protein: CASSLIGQGQIYEQYF
CDR3 DNA: TGTGCCAGCAGTTTGATTGGGCAGGGGCAAATCTACGAGCAGTACTTC

V gene: TRBV6-5
D gene: TRBD1
clone size: -
J gene: TRBJ1-2
CDR3 protein: CASYRGDYGYTF
CDR3 DNA: TGTGCCAGCTACAGGGGAGACTATGGCTACACCTTC

V gene: TRBV25-1
D gene: -
clone size: -
J gene: TRBJ1-6
CDR3 protein: CASSDRANSPLHF
CDR3 DNA: TGTGCCAGCAGTGACAGGGCTAATTCACCCCTCCACTTT

V gene: TRBV7-9
D gene: -
clone size: -
J gene: TRBJ2-7
CDR3 protein: CASSLSGAYEQYF
CDR3 DNA: TGTGCCAGCAGCTTATCGGGGGCCTACGAGCAGTACTTC

V gene: TRBV10-3
D gene: -
clone size: -
J gene: TRBJ1-4
CDR3 protein: CAISEWAGEKLFF
CDR3 DNA: TGTGCCATCAGTGAGTGGGCGGGGGAAAAACTGTTTTTT

V gene: TRBV19
D gene: TRBD1
clone size: -
J gene: TRBJ2-3
CDR3 protein: CASRAGQGLGDTQYF
CDR3 DNA: TGTGCCAGTAGGGCGGGACAGGGGCTTGGAGATACGCAGTATTTT

V gene: TRBV18
D gene: TRBD1
clone size: once
J gene: TRBJ1-3
CDR3 protein: CASSPPGDRASGNTIYF
CDR3 DNA: TGTGCCAGCTCACCACCGGGGGACAGGGCCTCTGGAAACACCATATATTTT

V gene: TRBV5-6
D gene: TRBD1
clone size: -
J gene: TRBJ2-4
CDR3 protein: CASSLRGLENIQYF
CDR3 DNA: TGTGCCAGCAGCTTGAGGGGGCTCGAAAACATTCAGTACTTC

V gene: TRBV10-3
D gene: -
clone size: -
J gene: TRBJ2-5
CDR3 protein: CATSNTGYQETQYF
CDR3 DNA: TGTGCCACCAGTAACACCGGGTACCAAGAGACCCAGTACTTC

V gene: TRBV5-1
D gene: -
clone size: -
J gene: TRBJ1-1
CDR3 protein: CASSFNVPGASTEAFF
CDR3 DNA: TGCGCCAGCAGCTTCAATGTACCGGGAGCAAGCACTGAAGCTTTCTTT

V gene: TRBV5-6
D gene: -
clone size: -
J gene: TRBJ2-5
CDR3 protein: CASSPDSGIRQTQYF
CDR3 DNA: TGTGCCAGCAGCCCTGATTCAGGGATCCGGCAGACCCAGTACTTC

V gene: TRBV29-1
D gene: -
clone size: -
J gene: TRBJ2-7
CDR3 protein: CSVEDGRGSYEQYF
CDR3 DNA: TGCAGCGTTGAAGATGGGCGAGGGTCCTACGAGCAGTACTTC

V gene: TRBV6-5
D gene: -
clone size: medium-sized
J gene: TRBJ1-5
CDR3 protein: CASSGGGNSNQPQHF
CDR3 DNA: TGTGCCAGCAGTGGGGGGGGAAATAGCAATCAGCCCCAGCATTTT

V gene: TRBV23-1
D gene: TRBD1
clone size: -
J gene: TRBJ1-2
CDR3 protein: CVTSGTSRDRGPDGYTF
CDR3 DNA: TGCGTCACGTCAGGAACTTCCCGGGACAGGGGGCCGGATGGCTACACCTTC

V gene: TRBV9
D gene: TRBD1
clone size: -
J gene: TRBJ1-1
CDR3 protein: CASQPVSGQVIEAFF
CDR3 DNA: TGTGCCAGCCAACCTGTATCAGGACAGGTAATTGAAGCTTTCTTT

V gene: TRBV7-3
D gene: -
clone size: -
J gene: TRBJ1-1
CDR3 protein: CASSSRGSTEAFF
CDR3 DNA: TGTGCCAGCAGCTCCAGAGGGAGCACTGAAGCTTTCTTT

V gene: TRBV13
D gene: TRBD1
clone size: -
J gene: TRBJ2-7
CDR3 protein: CASSWIRDRDKEQYF
CDR3 DNA: TGTGCCAGCAGTTGGATCCGGGACAGGGATAAAGAGCAGTACTTC

V gene: TRBV28
D gene: -
clone size: once
J gene: TRBJ2-4
CDR3 protein: CASSPLGGNIQYF
CDR3 DNA: TGTGCCAGCAGTCCCCTAGGGGGAAACATTCAGTACTTC

V gene: TRBV7-3
D gene: TRBD2
clone size: -
J gene: TRBJ2-1
CDR3 protein: CASSLTGTSGAYNEQFF
CDR3 DNA: TGTGCCAGCAGCTTAACAGGGACTAGCGGGGCCTACAATGAGCAGTTCTTC

V gene: TRBV4-2
D gene: -
clone size: -
J gene: TRBJ2-3
CDR3 protein: CASSQGDRDTQYF
CDR3 DNA: TGTGCCAGCAGCCAAGGAGATAGAGATACGCAGTATTTT

V gene: TRBV20-1
D gene: TRBD1
clone size: few
J gene: TRBJ1-2
CDR3 protein: CSATGGNGYTF
CDR3 DNA: TGCAGTGCAACAGGGGGTAATGGCTACACCTTC

V gene: TRBV15
D gene: -
clone size: once
J gene: TRBJ1-2
CDR3 protein: CATSRDRGGARGSGYTF
CDR3 DNA: TGTGCCACCAGCAGAGATCGGGGGGGCGCGAGAGGAAGTGGCTACACCTTC

V gene: TRBV6-5
D gene: TRBD1
clone size: -
J gene: TRBJ2-3
CDR3 protein: CASRPGGLIDTQYF
CDR3 DNA: TGTGCCAGCCGTCCAGGGGGCTTAATAGATACGCAGTATTTT

V gene: TRBV10-3
D gene: TRBD1
clone size: -
J gene: TRBJ2-2
CDR3 protein: CAIRRGTANTGELFF
CDR3 DNA: TGTGCCATCAGAAGGGGGACAGCGAACACCGGGGAGCTGTTTTTT

V gene: TRBV7-8
D gene: -
clone size: -
J gene: TRBJ1-5
CDR3 protein: CASSPYSGNRVDQPQHF
CDR3 DNA: TGTGCCAGCAGCCCCTACTCAGGGAATCGAGTGGATCAGCCCCAGCATTTT

V gene: TRBV9
D gene: -
clone size: -
J gene: TRBJ2-1
CDR3 protein: CASSGSGLLNEQFF
CDR3 DNA: TGTGCCAGCAGCGGGTCGGGACTCCTCAATGAGCAGTTCTTC

V gene: TRBV27
D gene: -
clone size: -
J gene: TRBJ1-5
CDR3 protein: CASSSNSGVDQPQHF
CDR3 DNA: TGTGCCAGCAGTTCTAATTCAGGGGTTGATCAGCCCCAGCATTTT

V gene: TRBV28
D gene: -
clone size: -
J gene: TRBJ1-2
CDR3 protein: CASSGANYGYTF
CDR3 DNA: TGTGCCAGCTCAGGGGCTAACTATGGCTACACCTTC

V gene: TRBV7-2
D gene: TRBD2
clone size: -
J gene: TRBJ2-1
CDR3 protein: CASSYSGGADEQFF
CDR3 DNA: TGTGCCAGCAGCTATAGCGGGGGGGCCGATGAGCAGTTCTTC

V gene: TRBV15
D gene: -
clone size: -
J gene: TRBJ1-5
CDR3 protein: CATSRGAGDIGNQPQHF
CDR3 DNA: TGTGCCACCAGCAGAGGGGCAGGGGATATTGGCAATCAGCCCCAGCATTTT

V gene: TRBV5-6
D gene: TRBD1
clone size: -
J gene: TRBJ1-5
CDR3 protein: CASSLLDRGGDQPQHF
CDR3 DNA: TGTGCCAGCAGCTTGTTGGACAGGGGGGGGGATCAGCCCCAGCATTTT

V gene: TRBV13
D gene: TRBD2
clone size: -
J gene: TRBJ2-3
CDR3 protein: CASSLAGGRLGTDTQYF
CDR3 DNA: TGTGCCAGCAGCTTAGCGGGGGGGCGTTTAGGAACAGATACGCAGTATTTT

V gene: TRBV19
D gene: -
clone size: -
J gene: TRBJ1-6
CDR3 protein: CASSIDTEPRSFNSPLHF
CDR3 DNA: TGTGCCAGTAGTATAGATACCGAACCCCGGAGCTTTAATTCACCCCTCCACTTT

V gene: TRBV2
D gene: TRBD1
clone size: -
J gene: TRBJ2-7
CDR3 protein: CARRARTGEHEQYF
CDR3 DNA: TGTGCCAGACGGGCACGGACAGGGGAGCACGAGCAGTACTTC

V gene: TRBV5-1
D gene: TRBD1
clone size: -
J gene: TRBJ1-3
CDR3 protein: CASSSGQRQGGNTIYF
CDR3 DNA: TGCGCCAGCAGCTCGGGCCAGCGACAGGGAGGAAACACCATATATTTT

V gene: TRBV18
D gene: TRBD2
clone size: -
J gene: TRBJ2-5
CDR3 protein: CASSPPGTSGDEETQYF
CDR3 DNA: TGTGCCAGCTCCCCGCCCGGGACTAGCGGGGACGAAGAGACCCAGTACTTC

V gene: TRBV4-2
D gene: -
clone size: -
J gene: TRBJ2-7
CDR3 protein: CASSQDISSGSYEQYF
CDR3 DNA: TGTGCCAGCAGCCAAGATATTTCAAGCGGGTCCTACGAGCAGTACTTC

V gene: TRBV30
D gene: TRBD1
clone size: -
J gene: TRBJ2-2
CDR3 protein: CAWSFNTGGSGELFF
CDR3 DNA: TGTGCCTGGAGTTTTAATACAGGGGGTTCCGGGGAGCTGTTTTTT

V gene: TRBV19
D gene: -
clone size: few
J gene: TRBJ2-4
CDR3 protein: CASSPRLAKNIQYF
CDR3 DNA: TGTGCCAGTAGTCCTAGACTAGCCAAAAACATTCAGTACTTC